The table lists the clone carrying this T cell receptor (beta chain) with a few counts. The authors prepared the TCRbeta library with unique molecular identifiers. A single record per CDR3 protein comes from TCRdb applying MiXCR to the PCR reads. The sample gives hundreds of thousands of distinct CDR3 sequences, less than 35% of which show up once; 2% to 3% is in the top ten. The data originate from a study of T-cell reconstitution after alpha-beta-depleted transplantation in children. Specimen: PBMCs from the stem cell graft donor, collected from the stem cell graft. The receptor was derived from a human donor who donated a stem cell graft to a child with aplastic anemia.

The DNA of the CDR3 is TGTGCCAGCAGCTTAGCGATGGAGGTAGAGACCCAGTACTTC. Its protein product is CASSLAMEVETQYF. The genes are TRBV7-2 and TRBJ2-5, with D possibly being TRBD2 (5 bases). Germline assignment: CDR1 SGHTA and CDR2 FQGNSA. The CDR3 spans 14 residues. The ends were cut back, 0 bases at V and 4 bases at J, with 9 bases in the middle.